This entry describes one T cell receptor (beta chain). This entry is derived from a study of blood T cell repertoires in COVID-19. Study in general: Material from acute and convalescent COVID-19 was sourced from the United States, Italy and Spain.

CDR3 length equals 16 residues. J was trimmed by 7 bases and V by 0 bases; bases with no gene match: 3. CDR1 is LNHNV and CDR2 is YYDKDF in the germline V gene (reference sequence). Per the original methods: For nucleated cells, counts were estimated from reference gene primer amplification. TCRdb's table, derived via immunoSEQ multiplex PCR, lists solely in-frame clones and lacks some. V and J calls and clone size are as listed in that table; D and trimming were resolved from the DNA. This table holds tens of thousands of clones, nearly 85% found once. The source material was peripheral blood. The TCR sequence derives from a man aged 35-49 years with acute or convalescent COVID-19. This chain connects TRBV15 to TRBJ2-1, with 13 bases that match TRBD2. The CDR3: CATSRDQGLAGNEQFF. In DNA form, the CDR3 reads TGTGCCACCAGCAGAGATCAGGGACTAGCGGGAAATGAGCAGTTCTTC.